This TCR beta chain was sequenced for a study of T cell repertoires in cytomegalovirus infection. Study-wide background: It can be stated that public TCR beta signatures indicated CMV infection as well as a matching HLA type.

This clonotype showed up just a few times. The antigen remains unidentified. Study-wide results and caveats: Clonotype analysis showed dominance of the ex vivo response by HLA-C-restricted CMV-specific TCR beta clonotypes.

The CDR3 loop spans 15 amino acids. CDR1 is SGHTA, CDR2 FQGNSA, per germline. The germline V and J ends were trimmed by 1 base and 8 bases, with 15 bases remaining between them. TCRdb independently ran MiXCR on the reads; one entry per CDR3 protein. The sample carries 250,000 to 300,000 distinct CDR3 sequences, roughly 21% recorded once. The J gene is TRBJ2-1, the V gene TRBV7-2, with D maybe TRBD2 (5 bases). This clonotype was obtained from a human donor in good health (CMV status not recorded). Some clones in this sample may be carry-over from other donors' samples. Specimen: cultured PBMCs, collected from culture after CMV antigen stimulation. The CDR3 DNA follows: TGTGCCAGCAGCTTAGATCCAGGCCCTAGCTATGAGCAGTTCTTC. Protein product: CASSLDPGPSYEQFF. Combining the CDR3 with reference TRBV7-2 and TRBJ2-1 gives the whole variable domain GAGVSQSPSNKVTEKGKDVELRCDPISGHTALYWYRQSLGQGLEFLIYFQGNSAPDKSGLPSDRFSAERTGGSVSTLTIQRTQQEDSAVYLCASSLDPGPSYEQFFGPGTRLTVL.